This T cell receptor (beta chain) emerged from a study of cytomegalovirus exposure and HLA in healthy donors. Study at large: Assignment to the Caucasian-associated ancestry cluster applied to around 80% of the approximately 360 genotyped donors.

In regard to this clone: Its antigen remains unidentified.

Study-wide results and limits: CMV antigen specificity of a few CMV-associated chains was confirmed in vitro.

Amplification used 60 Vbeta primers and 13 Jbeta primers. Using immunoSEQ multiplex PCR, the repertoire was profiled, and TCRdb retains in-frame clones only, with some absent. The sample includes 54,000 or so clones, around 70% seen only once; the top ten take roughly 19%. The V end lost 6 bases, the J end lost 4 bases, and 8 bases lay between the germline ends. Germline CDR1 SGDLS, CDR2 YYNGEE. The CDR3 runs 13 residues. The sample was PBMCs. The sequence was collected from a woman in her fifties or sixties in good health and CMV-seropositive. The chain joins TRBV9 to TRBJ1-6; D is undetermined. DNA for the CDR3: TGTGCCAGCACAACGGGTTATAATTCACCCCTCCACTTT. Amino acid sequence: CASTTGYNSPLHF.